These 12 T cell receptor beta chains were all obtained from the same sample, sequenced in a study of Tregs in tolerant kidney transplant recipients. The protocol was immunoSEQ multiplex PCR, while the TCRdb copy is restricted to in-frame clones and leaves out a portion. The repertoire table contains 31,000 or so clones. The input for sequencing was CD8+ T cells from blood, taken before the transplant. The source of these receptors is a human donor who received a combined kidney and bone marrow transplant.

A remark on this clone: The CDR3 end is not reached by the read, which stops 3 residues before it; the germline J gene fills it in. The V call is TRBV19, the J call TRBJ2-7, with TRBD2 identical over 8 bases. Trimming removed 6 bases from V and 0 bases from J; junction bases left unmatched: 7. The length of the CDR3 is 15 residues. CDR1 is LNHDA, CDR2 SQIVND, per germline (reference sequence). The sequenced part of the CDR3 DNA is TGTGCCAGTAGCAAGACTAGCGCGAACTCCTACGAG. Translated, it gives CASSKTSANSYE. The whole CDR3 region reads CASSKTSANSYEQYF. Full variable domain (outside the CDR3, taken from reference TRBV19 and TRBJ2-7): DGGITQSPKYLFRKEGQNVTLSCEQNLNHDAMYWYRQDPGQGLRLIYYSQIVNDFQKGDIAEGYSVSREKKESFPLTVTSAQKNPTAFYLCASSKTSANSYEQYFGPGTRLTVT.

Turning to this clone: The sequenced fragment ends 3 residues before the CDR3 boundary, so the rest is inferred from the germline J gene. The gene calls are TRBV5-1 and TRBJ2-1, with 9 nucleotides matching TRBD1. CDR3 length: 15 amino acids. V shed 4 bases, J shed 4 bases, and the junction held 6 bases outside the gene matches. The germline V gene encodes CDR1 SGHRS and CDR2 YFSETQ. The sequenced CDR3 bases are TGCGCCAGCAGCCTCGGACAGGGGCTTTACAATGAG. Translated, it gives CASSLGQGLYNE. The entire CDR3 protein is CASSLGQGLYNEQFF.

A word on this clone: The DNA ends 3 residues before the CDR3 does, and the rest of the CDR3 is filled in from the germline J gene. This chain connects TRBV18 to TRBJ2-6, with a tentative D call TRBD1 (5 bases). V shed 3 bases and J shed 0 bases, with 9 bases lying between them. This CDR3 has 16 amino acids. In germline, CDR1 is KGHSH, CDR2 LQKENI. CDR3 loop: CASSPRQSSGANVLTF. The sequenced part of the CDR3 DNA is TGTGCCAGCTCACCCCGACAGTCCTCTGGGGCCAACGTC. The full variable domain, in which reference TRBV18 and TRBJ2-6 provide the parts outside the CDR3, is NAGVMQNPRHLVRRRGQEARLRCSPMKGHSHVYWYRQLPEEGLKFMVYLQKENIIDESGMPKERFSAEFPKEGPSILRIQQVVRGDSAAYFCASSPRQSSGANVLTFGAGSRLTVL.

Turning to this clone: The read comes to an end 3 residues before the CDR3 does, leaving the germline J gene to fill in the end. The chain couples TRBV5-1 to TRBJ2-1, with 8 bases matching TRBD2. Germline CDR1 and CDR2: SGHRS and YFSETQ. J gave up 3 bases and V 0 bases, and 2 bases lay outside the gene matches. The CDR3 covers 15 residues. CDR3 DNA, as far as it was read: TGCGCCAGCAGCTTGGCGGGACTAGACTACAATGAG. This codes for CASSLAGLDYNE. The complete CDR3 reads CASSLAGLDYNEQFF.

With respect to this clone: The read terminates 3 residues before the CDR3 end, so the remaining end is supplied by the germline J gene. The rearrangement joins TRBV5-4 to TRBJ1-4; 8 nucleotides match TRBD1. The V gene's germline CDR1 is SGHNT and CDR2 YYREEE (reference sequence). V shed 4 bases and J 6 bases; nucleotides not matched to a gene: 8. The CDR3 contains 15 residues. The CDR3 DNA, read in part, is TGTGCCAGCAGCCCAAGGACAGGGACATATGAAAAA. It is translated as CASSPRTGTYEK. The entire CDR3 reads CASSPRTGTYEKLFF.

With respect to this clone: The CDR3 end falls 3 residues outside the read, so it is completed with the germline J gene. The chain employs TRBV2 and TRBJ2-7; 10 bases map to TRBD2. This CDR3 is built from 12 residues. Germline V CDR1 and CDR2: SNHLY, FYNNEI. V shed 10 bases and J 2 bases; nucleotides not matched to a gene: 2. Incomplete CDR3 DNA: TGTGCCACGGGACTAGCGACCTACGAG. It specifies CATGLATYE. The CDR3, in full, reads CATGLATYEQYF.

About this clone itself: The sequenced fragment ends 3 residues before the CDR3 boundary, so the rest is inferred from the germline J gene. The chain is built from TRBV20-1 and TRBJ2-1; 13 nucleotides agree with TRBD2. V lost 6 bases and J lost 3; bases outside the gene matches: 11. In germline, CDR1 is DFQATT, CDR2 SNEGSKA (reference sequence). The CDR3 is 17 residues long. Partial CDR3 DNA: TGCAGTGCAGCCGGGACTAGCGGGATACTGATCTACAATGAG. It codes for CSAAGTSGILIYNE. The whole CDR3 sequence reads CSAAGTSGILIYNEQFF.

Worth noting for this clone: The read is 3 residues too short to cover the CDR3 end, so that end is filled in from the germline J gene. This chain uses TRBV5-1 with TRBJ2-3, with 7 bases identical to TRBD2. In germline, CDR1 is SGHRS, CDR2 YFSETQ. The CDR3 runs to 14 residues. CDR3 amino acids: CASSPPVWEGTQYF. The CDR3 DNA, read in part, is TGCGCCAGCAGCCCCCCCGTTTGGGAGGGGACG.

On this clone itself: The read ends 3 residues early relative to the CDR3; the germline J gene fills the gap. This chain joins TRBV11-2 and TRBJ1-2; the match to TRBD1 covers 10 bases. The CDR3 is 15 residues long. Per the germline V gene, CDR1 is SGHAT and CDR2 is FQNNGV. The trim removed 3 bases at V and 1 base at J, leaving 2 bases unmatched. This chain's CDR3 is CASSFRDRGNYGYTF. CDR3 bases read: TGTGCCAGCAGCTTCCGGGACAGGGGTAACTATGGC. Filled out from reference TRBV11-2 and TRBJ1-2, the complete variable domain reads EAGVAQSPRYKIIEKRQSVAFWCNPISGHATLYWYQQILGQGPKLLIQFQNNGVVDDSQLPKDRFSAERLKGVDSTLKIQPAKLEDSAVYLCASSFRDRGNYGYTFGSGTRLTVV.

Concerning this clone itself: The sequenced fragment ends 3 residues before the CDR3 boundary, so the rest is inferred from the germline J gene. V and J are TRBV7-1 and TRBJ2-3, with 14 bases lining up with TRBD2. TRBV7-1 is identified as an open reading frame with a role that is uncertain. CDR3 length equals 20 residues. V trimming: 3 bases; J trimming: 2 bases; junction bases outside the gene matches: 13. Partial CDR3 DNA: TGTGCCAGCAGCTCGGACGGACTAGCGGGAGGAATACCCACCACAGATACG. It is translated as CASSSDGLAGGIPTTDT. The whole CDR3 protein reads CASSSDGLAGGIPTTDTQYF.

Of note for this clone: The read stops 3 residues short of the end of the CDR3; the missing end is completed from the germline J gene. The genes are TRBV19 and TRBJ2-1; TRBD2 matches at 10 bases. This CDR3 region has 17 residues. The germline gives CDR1 LNHDA, CDR2 SQIVND (reference sequence). Trimming removed 3 bases from V and 2 bases from J; junction bases left unmatched: 7. The CDR3: CASSIYQGTSAYNEQFF. Partial CDR3 DNA: TGTGCCAGTAGTATTTACCAAGGGACTAGCGCCTACAATGAG.

Remarks on this clone: With the read ending 3 residues before the CDR3 end, the germline J gene is used to fill in that end. J is TRBJ2-2 and V is TRBV7-3, with D possibly being TRBD2 (5 bases). The length of the CDR3 is 14 residues. Trimming shortened V by 6 bases and J by 1 base, and 9 bases separated the two germline ends. The V gene's germline CDR1 is SGHTA and CDR2 FQGTGA. CDR3 loop: CASRWAGNTGELFF. Partial CDR3 DNA: TGTGCCAGCAGATGGGCGGGGAACACCGGGGAG.